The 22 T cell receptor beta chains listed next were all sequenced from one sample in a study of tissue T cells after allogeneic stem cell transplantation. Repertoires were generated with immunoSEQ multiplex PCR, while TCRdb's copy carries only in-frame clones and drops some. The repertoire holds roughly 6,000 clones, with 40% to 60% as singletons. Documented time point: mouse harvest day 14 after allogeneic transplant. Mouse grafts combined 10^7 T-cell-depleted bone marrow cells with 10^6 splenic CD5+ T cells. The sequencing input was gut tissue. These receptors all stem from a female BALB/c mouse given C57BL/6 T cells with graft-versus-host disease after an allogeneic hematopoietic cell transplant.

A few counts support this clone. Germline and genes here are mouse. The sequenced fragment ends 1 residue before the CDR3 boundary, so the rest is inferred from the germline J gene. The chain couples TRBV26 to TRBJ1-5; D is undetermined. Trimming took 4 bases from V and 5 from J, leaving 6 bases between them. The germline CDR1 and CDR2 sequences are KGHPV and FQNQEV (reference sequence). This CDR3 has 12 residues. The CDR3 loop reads CASSRRDQAPLF. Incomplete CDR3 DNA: TGTGCCAGCAGTCGCCGGGACCAGGCTCCGCTT. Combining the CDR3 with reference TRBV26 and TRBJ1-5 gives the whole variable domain NSKVIQTPRYLVKGQGQKAKMRCIPEKGHPVVFWYQQNKNNEFKFLINFQNQEVLQQIDMTEKRFSAECPSNSPCSLEIQSSEAGDSALYLCASSRRDQAPLFGEGTRLSVL.

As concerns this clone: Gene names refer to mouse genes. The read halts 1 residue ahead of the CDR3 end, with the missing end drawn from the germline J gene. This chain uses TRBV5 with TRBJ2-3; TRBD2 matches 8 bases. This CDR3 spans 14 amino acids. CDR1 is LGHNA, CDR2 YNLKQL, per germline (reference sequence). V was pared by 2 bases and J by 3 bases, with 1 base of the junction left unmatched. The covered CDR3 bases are TGTGCCAGCAGCCAACCTGGGGGGGCAGAAACGCTGTAT. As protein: CASSQPGGAETLY. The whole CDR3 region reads CASSQPGGAETLYF.

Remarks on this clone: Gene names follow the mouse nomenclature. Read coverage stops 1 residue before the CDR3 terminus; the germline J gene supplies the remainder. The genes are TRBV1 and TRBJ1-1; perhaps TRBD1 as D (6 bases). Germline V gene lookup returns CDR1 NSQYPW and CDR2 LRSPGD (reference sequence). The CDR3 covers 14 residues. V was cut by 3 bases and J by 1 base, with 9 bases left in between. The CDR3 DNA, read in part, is TGCACCTGCAGTGCGCCGACAGGAAACACAGAAGTCTTC. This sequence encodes CTCSAPTGNTEVF. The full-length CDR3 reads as CTCSAPTGNTEVFF.

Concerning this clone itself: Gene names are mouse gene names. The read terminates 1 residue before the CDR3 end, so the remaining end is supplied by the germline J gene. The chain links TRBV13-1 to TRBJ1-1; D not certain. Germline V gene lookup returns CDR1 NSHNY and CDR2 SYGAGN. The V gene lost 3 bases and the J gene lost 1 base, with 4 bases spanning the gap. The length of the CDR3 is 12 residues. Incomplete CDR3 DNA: TGTGCCAGCAGTGGTAGAAACACAGAAGTCTTC. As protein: CASSGRNTEVF. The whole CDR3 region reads CASSGRNTEVFF.

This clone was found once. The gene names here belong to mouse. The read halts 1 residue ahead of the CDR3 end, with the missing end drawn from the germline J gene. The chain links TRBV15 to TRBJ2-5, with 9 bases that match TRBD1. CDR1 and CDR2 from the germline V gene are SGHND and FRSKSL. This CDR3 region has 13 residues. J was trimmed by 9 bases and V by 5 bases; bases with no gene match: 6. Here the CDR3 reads CASSRTGEYTQYF. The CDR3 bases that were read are TGTGCCAGCAGTCGGACAGGGGAATATACCCAGTAC.

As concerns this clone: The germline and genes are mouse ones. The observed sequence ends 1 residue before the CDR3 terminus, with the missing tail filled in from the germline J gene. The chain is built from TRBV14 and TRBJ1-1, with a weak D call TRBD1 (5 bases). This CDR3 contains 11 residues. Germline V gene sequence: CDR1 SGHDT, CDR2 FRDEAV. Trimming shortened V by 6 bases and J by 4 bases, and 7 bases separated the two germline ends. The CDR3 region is CASTQVTEVFF. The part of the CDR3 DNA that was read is TGTGCCAGCACACAGGTCACAGAAGTCTTC.

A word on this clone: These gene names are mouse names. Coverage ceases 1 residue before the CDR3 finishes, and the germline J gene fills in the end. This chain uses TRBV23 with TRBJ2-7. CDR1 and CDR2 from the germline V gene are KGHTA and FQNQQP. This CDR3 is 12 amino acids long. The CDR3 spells CSSSAFSYEQYF. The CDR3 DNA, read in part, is TGCTCCAGCAGTGCCTTTTCCTATGAACAGTAC.

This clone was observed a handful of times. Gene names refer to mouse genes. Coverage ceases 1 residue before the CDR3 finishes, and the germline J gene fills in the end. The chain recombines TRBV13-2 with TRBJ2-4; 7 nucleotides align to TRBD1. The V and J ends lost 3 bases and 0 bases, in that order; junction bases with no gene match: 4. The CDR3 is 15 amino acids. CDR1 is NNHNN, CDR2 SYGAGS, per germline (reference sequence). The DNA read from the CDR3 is TGTGCCAGCGGTGGGGGACAGCCTAGTCAAAACACCTTGTAC. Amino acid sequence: CASGGGQPSQNTLY. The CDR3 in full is CASGGGQPSQNTLYF.

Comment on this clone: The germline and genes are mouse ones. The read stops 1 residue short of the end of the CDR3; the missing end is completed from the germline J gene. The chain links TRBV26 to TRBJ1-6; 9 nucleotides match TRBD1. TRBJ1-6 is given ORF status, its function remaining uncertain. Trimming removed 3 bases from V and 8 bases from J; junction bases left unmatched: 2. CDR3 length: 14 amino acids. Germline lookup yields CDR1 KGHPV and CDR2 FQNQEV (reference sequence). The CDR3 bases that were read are TGTGCCAGCAGTCTCGGGACAGGGTATTCGCCCCTCTAC. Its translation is CASSLGTGYSPLY. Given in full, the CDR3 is CASSLGTGYSPLYF.

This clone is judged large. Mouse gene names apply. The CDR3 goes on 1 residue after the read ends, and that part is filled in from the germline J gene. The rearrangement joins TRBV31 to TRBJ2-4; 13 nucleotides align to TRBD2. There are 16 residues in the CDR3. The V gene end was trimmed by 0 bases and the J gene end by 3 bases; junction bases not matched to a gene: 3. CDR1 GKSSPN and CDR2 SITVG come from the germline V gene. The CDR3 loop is CAWSLGLGGPQNTLYF. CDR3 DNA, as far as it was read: TGTGCCTGGAGTCTAGGACTGGGGGGGCCCCAAAACACCTTGTAC.

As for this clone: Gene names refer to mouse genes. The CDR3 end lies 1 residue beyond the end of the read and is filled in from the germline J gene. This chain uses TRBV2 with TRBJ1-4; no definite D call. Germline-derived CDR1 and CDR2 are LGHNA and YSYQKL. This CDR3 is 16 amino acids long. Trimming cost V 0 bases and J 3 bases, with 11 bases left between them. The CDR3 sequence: CASSQESGRANERLFF. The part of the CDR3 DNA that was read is TGTGCCAGCAGCCAAGAATCGGGGAGGGCCAACGAAAGATTATTT. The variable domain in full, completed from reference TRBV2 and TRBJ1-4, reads DPKIIQKPKYLVAVTGSEKILICEQYLGHNAMYWYRQSAKKPLEFMFSYSYQKLMDNQTASSRFQPQSSKKNHLDLQITALKPDDSATYFCASSQESGRANERLFFGHGTKLSVL.

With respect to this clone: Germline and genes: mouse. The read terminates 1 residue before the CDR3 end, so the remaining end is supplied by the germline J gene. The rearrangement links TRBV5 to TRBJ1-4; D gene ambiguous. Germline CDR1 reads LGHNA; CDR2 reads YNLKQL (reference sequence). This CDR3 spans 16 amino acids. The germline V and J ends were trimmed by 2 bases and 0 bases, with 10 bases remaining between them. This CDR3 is CASSQKAGISNERLFF. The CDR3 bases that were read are TGTGCCAGCAGCCAAAAGGCGGGGATTTCCAACGAAAGATTATTT.

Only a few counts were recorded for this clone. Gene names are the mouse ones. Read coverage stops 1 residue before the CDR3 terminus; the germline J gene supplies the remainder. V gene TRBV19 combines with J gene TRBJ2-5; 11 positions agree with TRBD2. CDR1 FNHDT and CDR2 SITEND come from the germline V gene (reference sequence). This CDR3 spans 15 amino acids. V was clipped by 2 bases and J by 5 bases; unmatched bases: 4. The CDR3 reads CASSISGLGGDTQYF. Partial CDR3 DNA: TGTGCCAGCAGTATCTCCGGACTGGGGGGAGACACCCAGTAC.

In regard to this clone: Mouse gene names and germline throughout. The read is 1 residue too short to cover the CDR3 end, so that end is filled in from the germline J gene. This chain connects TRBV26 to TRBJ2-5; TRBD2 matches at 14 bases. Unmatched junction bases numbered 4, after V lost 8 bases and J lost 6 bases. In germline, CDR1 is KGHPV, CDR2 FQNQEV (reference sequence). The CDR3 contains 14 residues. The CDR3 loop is CASGDWGGDDTQYF. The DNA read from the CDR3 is TGTGCCAGCGGGGACTGGGGGGGCGATGACACCCAGTAC.

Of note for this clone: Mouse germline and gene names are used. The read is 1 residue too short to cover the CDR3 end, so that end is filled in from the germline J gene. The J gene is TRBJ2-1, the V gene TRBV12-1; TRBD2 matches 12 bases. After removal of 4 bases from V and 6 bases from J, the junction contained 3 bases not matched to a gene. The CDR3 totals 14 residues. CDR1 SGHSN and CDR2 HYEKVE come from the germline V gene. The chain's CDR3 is CASSRDWGVAEQFF. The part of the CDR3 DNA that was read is TGTGCCAGCTCCCGGGACTGGGGGGTTGCTGAGCAGTTC.

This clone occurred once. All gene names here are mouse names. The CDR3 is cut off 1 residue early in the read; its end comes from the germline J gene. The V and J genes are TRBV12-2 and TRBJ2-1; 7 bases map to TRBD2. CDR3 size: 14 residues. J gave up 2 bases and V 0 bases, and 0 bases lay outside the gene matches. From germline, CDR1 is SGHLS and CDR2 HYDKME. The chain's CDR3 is CASSLWGDYAEQFF. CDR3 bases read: TGTGCCAGCTCTCTCTGGGGGGACTATGCTGAGCAGTTC.

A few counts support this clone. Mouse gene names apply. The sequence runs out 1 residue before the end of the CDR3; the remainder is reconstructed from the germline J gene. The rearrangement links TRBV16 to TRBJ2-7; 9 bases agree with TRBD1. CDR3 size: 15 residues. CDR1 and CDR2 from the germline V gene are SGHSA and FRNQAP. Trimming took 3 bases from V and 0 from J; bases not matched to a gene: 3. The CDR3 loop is CASSFRQGVSYEQYF. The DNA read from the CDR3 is TGTGCAAGCAGCTTCCGACAGGGGGTCTCCTATGAACAGTAC.

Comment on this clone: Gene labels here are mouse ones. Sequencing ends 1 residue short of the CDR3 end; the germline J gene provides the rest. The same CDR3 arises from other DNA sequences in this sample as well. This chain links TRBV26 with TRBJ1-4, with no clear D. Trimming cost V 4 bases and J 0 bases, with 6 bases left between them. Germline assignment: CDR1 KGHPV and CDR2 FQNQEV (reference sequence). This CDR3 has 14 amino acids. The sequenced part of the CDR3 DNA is TGTGCCAGCAGTCCACAAATTTCCAACGAAAGATTATTT. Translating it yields CASSPQISNERLF. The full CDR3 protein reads CASSPQISNERLFF.

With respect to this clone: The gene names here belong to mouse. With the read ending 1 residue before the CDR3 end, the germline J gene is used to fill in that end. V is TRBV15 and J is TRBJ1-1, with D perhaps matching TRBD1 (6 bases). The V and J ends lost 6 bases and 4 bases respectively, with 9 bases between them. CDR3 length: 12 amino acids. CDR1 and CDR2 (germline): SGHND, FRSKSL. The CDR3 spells CASSQGSTEVFF. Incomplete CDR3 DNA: TGTGCCAGCAGCCAGGGGTCCACAGAAGTCTTC.

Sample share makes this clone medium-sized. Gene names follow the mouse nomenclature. CDR3 bases read: TGTGCCAGCTCTAGGACATTTAACCAAGACACCCAGTAC. Amino acids: CASSRTFNQDTQY. The whole CDR3 sequence is CASSRTFNQDTQYF. J is TRBJ2-5 and V is TRBV12-1; TRBD1 might be the D (5 bases). Coverage ceases 1 residue before the CDR3 finishes, and the germline J gene fills in the end. The CDR3 extends over 14 amino acids. The germline gives CDR1 SGHSN, CDR2 HYEKVE. Trimming took off 3 bases at V and 0 bases at J, with 9 bases between the two ends. Combining the CDR3 with reference TRBV12-1 and TRBJ2-5 gives the whole variable domain DSGVVQSPRHIIKEKGGRSVLTCIPISGHSNVVWYQQTLGKELKFLIQHYEKVERDKGFLPSRFSVQQFDDYHSEMNMSALELEDSAMYFCASSRTFNQDTQYFGPGTRLLVL.

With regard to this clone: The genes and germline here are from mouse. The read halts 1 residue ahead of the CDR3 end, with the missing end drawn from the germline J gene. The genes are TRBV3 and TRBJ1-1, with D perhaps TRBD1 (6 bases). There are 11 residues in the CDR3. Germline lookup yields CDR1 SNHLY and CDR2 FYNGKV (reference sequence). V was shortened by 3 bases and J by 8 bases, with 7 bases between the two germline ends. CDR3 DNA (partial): TGTGCCAGCAGCTTGGGGGGCGAAGTCTTC. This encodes CASSLGGEVF. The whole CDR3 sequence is CASSLGGEVFF. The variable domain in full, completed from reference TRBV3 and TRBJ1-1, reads GPKVLQIPSHQIIDMGQMVTLNCDPVSNHLYFYWYKQILGQQMEFLVNFYNGKVMEKSKLFKDQFSVERPDGSYFTLKIQPTALEDSAVYFCASSLGGEVFFGKGTRLTVV.

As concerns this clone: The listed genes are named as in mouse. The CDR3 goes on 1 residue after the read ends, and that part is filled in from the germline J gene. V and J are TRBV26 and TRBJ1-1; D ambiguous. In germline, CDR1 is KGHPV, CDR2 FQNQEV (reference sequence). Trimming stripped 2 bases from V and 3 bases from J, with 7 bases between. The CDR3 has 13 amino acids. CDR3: CASSLVGYTEVFF. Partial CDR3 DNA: TGTGCCAGCAGTCTGGTCGGGTACACAGAAGTCTTC.